The clone carrying this T cell receptor (beta chain) was seen more than once but under ten times. Its antigen is not known. This sample was taken from a study of STAT3 mutations in large granular lymphocyte leukemia. This table comes from immunoSEQ multiplex PCR, and its TCRdb copy is limited to in-frame clones, with some not included. Of 15,000 or so clones listed, more than 65% are singletons. Trimming at V came to 0 bases and at J to 9 bases, leaving 8 bases not matched to a gene. CDR3 length: 15 residues. Germline CDR1 and CDR2: SGHRS and YFSETQ. Study results and caveats: Every T-LGLL patient had at least one immunodominant TCRbeta clonotype. TCR clonotype switching after therapy occurred in about 35% of the 18 patients.

This TCR derives from a man aged 60 to 69 with T-cell large granular lymphocyte leukemia. Some clones in this sample may be carry-over from other donors' samples. The chain couples TRBV5-1 to TRBJ2-1; 8 positions match TRBD1. Sequencing was done on a sample of peripheral blood mononuclear cells. DNA for the CDR3: TGCGCCAGCAGCTTGGGTAGGACAGGGCTCAGTGAGCAGTTCTTC. Encoded protein: CASSLGRTGLSEQFF.